This T cell receptor beta chain was captured by sequencing in a study of blood T cell repertoires in COVID-19. The germline gives CDR1 SGHTS, CDR2 YDEGEE. The V gene lost 2 bases and the J gene lost 5 bases, with 7 bases spanning the gap. This CDR3 is 13 amino acids long. The assay was immunoSEQ multiplex PCR, and TCRdb's table has in-frame clones only and misses some. This repertoire shows 250,000 to 350,000 clones, 80% to 90% found once; its top ten account for 1.2%. The chain links TRBV5-8 to TRBJ1-4; unclear D gene. Sequenced sample: peripheral blood. This TCR derives from a woman aged 45-59 years with acute or convalescent COVID-19. The CDR3: CASSFEMNEKLFF. In DNA, the CDR3 is TGTGCCAGCAGCTTCGAGATGAATGAAAAACTGTTTTTT.